What follows is one T cell receptor (beta chain) and its context. Its antigen is undetermined. Here immunoSEQ multiplex PCR was the method, and the copy in TCRdb shows in-frame clones only, minus some. This table holds 45,000 to 55,000 clones, approximately 81% found once. The CDR3 is 13 residues long. CDR1 is SGHKS and CDR2 is YYEKEE in the germline V gene (reference sequence). V dropped 0 bases and J dropped 5 bases, with 8 bases sitting between them. The data are from a study of OX40 agonist ivuxolimab in advanced cancers. Study-wide points: Patients with a partial response at 0.1-3.0 mg/kg had among the lowest clonal expansion.

The sequence came from an adult with an advanced solid tumor such as melanoma, head and neck, liver or kidney cancer. The V gene is TRBV5-5, the J gene TRBJ2-5, with D perhaps TRBD1 or TRBD2 (5 bases each). The sample here was CD4+ or CD8+ T cells sorted from blood, taken in a trial of the OX40 agonist ivuxolimab. In DNA, the CDR3 is TGTGCCAGCAGCTTGGTCGGGGCGGAGACCCAGTACTTC. It is translated as CASSLVGAETQYF.